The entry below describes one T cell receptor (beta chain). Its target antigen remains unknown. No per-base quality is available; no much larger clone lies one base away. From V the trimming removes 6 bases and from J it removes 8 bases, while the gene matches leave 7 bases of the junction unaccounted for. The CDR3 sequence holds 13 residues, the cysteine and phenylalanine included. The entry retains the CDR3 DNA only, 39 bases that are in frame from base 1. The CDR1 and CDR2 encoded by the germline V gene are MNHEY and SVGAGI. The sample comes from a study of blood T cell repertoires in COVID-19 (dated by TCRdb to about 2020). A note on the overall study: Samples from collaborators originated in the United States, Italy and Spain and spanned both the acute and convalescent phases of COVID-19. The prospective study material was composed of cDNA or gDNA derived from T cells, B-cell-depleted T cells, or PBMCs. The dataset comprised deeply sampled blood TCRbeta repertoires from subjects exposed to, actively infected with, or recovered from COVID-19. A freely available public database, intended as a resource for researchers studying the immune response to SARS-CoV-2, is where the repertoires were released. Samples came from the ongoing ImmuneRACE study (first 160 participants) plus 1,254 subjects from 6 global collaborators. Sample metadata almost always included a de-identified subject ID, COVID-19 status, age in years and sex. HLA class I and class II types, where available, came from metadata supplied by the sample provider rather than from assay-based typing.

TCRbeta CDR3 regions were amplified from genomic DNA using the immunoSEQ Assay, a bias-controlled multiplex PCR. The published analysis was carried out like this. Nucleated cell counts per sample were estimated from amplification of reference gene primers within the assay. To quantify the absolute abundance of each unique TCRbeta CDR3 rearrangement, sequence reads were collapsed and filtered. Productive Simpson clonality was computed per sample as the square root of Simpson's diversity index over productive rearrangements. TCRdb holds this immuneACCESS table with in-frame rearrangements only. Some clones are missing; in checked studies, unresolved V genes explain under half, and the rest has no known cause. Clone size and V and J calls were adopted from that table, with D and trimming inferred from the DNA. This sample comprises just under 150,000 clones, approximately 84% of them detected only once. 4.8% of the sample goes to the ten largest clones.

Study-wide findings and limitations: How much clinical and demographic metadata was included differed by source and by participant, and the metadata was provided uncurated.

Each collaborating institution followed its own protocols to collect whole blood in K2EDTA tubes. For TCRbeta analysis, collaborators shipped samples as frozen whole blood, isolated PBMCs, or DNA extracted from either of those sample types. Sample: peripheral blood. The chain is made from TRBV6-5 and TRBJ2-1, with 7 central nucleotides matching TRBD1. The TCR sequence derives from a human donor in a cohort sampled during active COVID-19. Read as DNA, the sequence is TGTGCCAGCAGGCAACAGGGGTACGATGAGCAGTTCTTC. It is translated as CASRQQGYDEQFF.